This TCR beta chain was sequenced for a study of T cells in Graves' hyperthyroidism and ophthalmopathy. Study results and caveats: In the analysis, a 13 V-J model separated ophthalmopathy from stable hyperthyroidism.

In patients aged 18 to 65, hyperthyroidism was newly diagnosed, with duration under 2 months. Researchers barred patients who had uncontrolled infection, other autoimmune disease, pregnancy or lactation. This clonotype was recorded many times. What it recognizes is unknown. TCR beta CDR3 regions were amplified from RNA transcripts. The TCR CDR3 first-round RT-PCR relied on the HTBI primer set. TCRdb re-derived calls from the multiplex PCR reads in MiXCR, one entry per CDR3 protein. The sample has approximately 590,000 distinct CDR3 sequences; 15% to 18% are singletons. The CDR3 is 14 residues long. V dropped 4 bases and J dropped 3 bases, with 10 bases sitting between them. Germline CDR1 and CDR2: LGHDT and YNNKEL (reference sequence).

The clonotype originates from a woman aged 25 to 45 with Graves' hyperthyroidism. This chain joins TRBV3-1 and TRBJ1-5; D call uncertain. Sequenced material: blood. CDR3 bases: TGTGCCAGCAGCCGGTTAGGCGCCAATCAGCCCCAGCATTTT. This translates into CASSRLGANQPQHF.